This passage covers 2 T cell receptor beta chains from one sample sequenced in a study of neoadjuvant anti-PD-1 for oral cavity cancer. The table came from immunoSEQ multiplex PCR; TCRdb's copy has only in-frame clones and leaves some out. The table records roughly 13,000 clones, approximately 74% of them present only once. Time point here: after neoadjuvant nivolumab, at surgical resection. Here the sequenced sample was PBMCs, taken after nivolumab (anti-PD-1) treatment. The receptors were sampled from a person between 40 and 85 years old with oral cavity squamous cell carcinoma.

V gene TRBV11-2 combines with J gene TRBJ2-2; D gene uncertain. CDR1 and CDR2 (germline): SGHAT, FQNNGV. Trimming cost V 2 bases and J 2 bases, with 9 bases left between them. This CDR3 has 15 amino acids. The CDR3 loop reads CASSLNIRNTGELFF. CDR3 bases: TGTGCCAGCAGCTTAAACATTCGAAACACCGGGGAGCTGTTTTTT.

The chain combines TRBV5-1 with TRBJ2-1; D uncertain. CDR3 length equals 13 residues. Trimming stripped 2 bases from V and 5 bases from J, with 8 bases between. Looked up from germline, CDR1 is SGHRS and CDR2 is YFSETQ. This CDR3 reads CASSFSLNNEQFF. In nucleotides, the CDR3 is TGCGCCAGCAGCTTCTCCTTAAACAATGAGCAGTTCTTC.